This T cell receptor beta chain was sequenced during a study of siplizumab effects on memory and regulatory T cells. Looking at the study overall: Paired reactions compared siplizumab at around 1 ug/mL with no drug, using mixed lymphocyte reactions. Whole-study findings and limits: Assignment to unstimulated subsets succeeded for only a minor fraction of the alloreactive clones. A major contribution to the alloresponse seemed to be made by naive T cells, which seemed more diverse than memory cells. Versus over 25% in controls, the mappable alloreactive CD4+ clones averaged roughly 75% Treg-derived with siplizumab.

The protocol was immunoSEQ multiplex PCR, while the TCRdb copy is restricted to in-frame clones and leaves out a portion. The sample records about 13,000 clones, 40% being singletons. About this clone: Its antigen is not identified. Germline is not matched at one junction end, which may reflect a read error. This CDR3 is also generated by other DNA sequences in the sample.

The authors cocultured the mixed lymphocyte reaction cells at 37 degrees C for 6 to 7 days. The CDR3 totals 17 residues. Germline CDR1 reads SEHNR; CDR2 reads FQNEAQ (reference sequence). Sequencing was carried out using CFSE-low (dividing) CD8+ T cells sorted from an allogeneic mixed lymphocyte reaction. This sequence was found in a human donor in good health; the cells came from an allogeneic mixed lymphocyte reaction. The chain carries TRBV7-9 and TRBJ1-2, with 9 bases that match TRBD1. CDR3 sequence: CASSRSDTGQGSYGYTF. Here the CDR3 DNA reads TGCGCCAGCAGCCGATCAGATACGGGACAGGGTTCTTATGGCTACACCTTC.